A single sample is the source of the 8 T cell receptor beta chains below, sequenced in a study of control samples from healthy donors and cancer patients (dated by TCRdb to 2018 to 2020). The library was built by means of the immunoSEQ multiplex PCR assay. TCRdb took this table from immuneACCESS and kept in-frame rearrangements with V and J called. Such tables lack part of the clones; where checked against another copy, unresolved V genes explain under half of the gap, and the rest is unexplained. The sample table lists some 100,000 clones, approximately 86% of them with a count of one. Jointly, the top ten make up about 1.3% of the sample. The sample taken for sequencing was blood. The receptors derive from a woman in her fifties or sixties in good health.

V gene TRBV5-5 combines with J gene TRBJ2-7, with 8 positions matching TRBD2. The junction had 1 base not matched to a gene; V was cut back by 2 bases and J by 0 bases. The CDR3 covers 14 residues. Germline V CDR1 and CDR2: SGHKS, YYEKEE (reference sequence). CDR3 bases: TGTGCCAGCAGCTTTAGCGGGACCTCCTACGAGCAGTACTTC. Amino acid sequence: CASSFSGTSYEQYF.

As DNA, the CDR3 is TGTGCCAGCTCACCGGACAGGGGGGGGCGGGGGACCCAGCATTTT. It encodes CASSPDRGGRGTQHF. The V call is TRBV18, the J call TRBJ1-5, with 10 bases aligning to TRBD1. V lost 3 bases, J lost 11 bases, and 10 bases stayed unmatched. The CDR3 is made up of 15 amino acids. Germline CDR1 KGHSH, CDR2 LQKENI.

This clone has only a few counts. This chain joins TRBV7-2 and TRBJ2-1; TRBD2 might be the D (5 bases). V was pared by 3 bases and J by 2 bases, with 8 bases between. CDR1 SGHTA and CDR2 FQGNSA come from the germline V gene. This CDR3 comprises 14 residues. The CDR3 loop is CASSFGGPYNEQFF. Written as DNA, the CDR3 is TGTGCCAGCAGCTTTGGCGGGCCCTACAATGAGCAGTTCTTC.

This chain connects TRBV6-5 to TRBJ1-2; 7 bases are shared with TRBD1. J lost 8 bases, V lost 6 bases, and 9 bases had no gene match. Germline CDR1 is MNHEY and CDR2 is SVGAGI. The CDR3 has 13 residues. CDR3 sequence (DNA): TGTGCCAGCAGCCAGGACAGGCTTTGGGGCTACACCTTC. Its protein product is CASSQDRLWGYTF.

The chain has TRBV12-3 or TRBV12-4 and TRBJ2-5, with D uncertain. CDR3 length: 11 amino acids. V was trimmed by 1 base and J by 4 bases, leaving 1 base between them. CDR3 nucleotide sequence: TGTGCCAGCAGTTTAGGAGAGACCCAGTACTTC. Residues: CASSLGETQYF.

This clone was seen just once. The chain couples TRBV7-8 to TRBJ2-3; D is ambiguous. Between the trimmed V and J ends, which lost 5 bases and 6 bases, there was a span of 9 bases. Germline lookup yields CDR1 SGHVS and CDR2 FQNEAQ. This CDR3 is 12 amino acids long. CDR3 DNA sequence: TGTGCCAGCAGCCGAGGTCGCGATACGCAGTATTTT. This encodes CASSRGRDTQYF. Drawing the rest from reference TRBV7-8 and TRBJ2-3, the complete variable domain is GAGVSQSPRYKVAKRGQDVALRCDPISGHVSLFWYQQALGQGPEFLTYFQNEAQLDKSGLPSDRFFAERPEGSVSTLKIQRTQQEDSAVYLCASSRGRDTQYFGPGTRLTVL.

This rearrangement joins TRBV28 to TRBJ1-2, with D uncertain. The CDR3 is made up of 20 amino acids. V shed 2 bases and J shed 3 bases, with 28 bases lying between them. Germline V CDR1 and CDR2: MDHEN, SYDVKM. The CDR3 DNA reads as TGTGCCAGCAGTTTACAGCGCCGCGGACTAACCGAATTTTCGGACTATGGCTACACCTTC. Its protein is CASSLQRRGLTEFSDYGYTF.

The rearrangement joins TRBV6-5 to TRBJ1-1; unclear D gene. V dropped 0 bases and J dropped 1 base, with 9 bases sitting between them. This CDR3 region has 15 residues. Germline V gives CDR1 MNHEY, CDR2 SVGAGI. DNA for the CDR3: TGTGCCAGCAGTTACTCAAAAAGATCGAACACTGAAGCTTTCTTT. It codes for CASSYSKRSNTEAFF.